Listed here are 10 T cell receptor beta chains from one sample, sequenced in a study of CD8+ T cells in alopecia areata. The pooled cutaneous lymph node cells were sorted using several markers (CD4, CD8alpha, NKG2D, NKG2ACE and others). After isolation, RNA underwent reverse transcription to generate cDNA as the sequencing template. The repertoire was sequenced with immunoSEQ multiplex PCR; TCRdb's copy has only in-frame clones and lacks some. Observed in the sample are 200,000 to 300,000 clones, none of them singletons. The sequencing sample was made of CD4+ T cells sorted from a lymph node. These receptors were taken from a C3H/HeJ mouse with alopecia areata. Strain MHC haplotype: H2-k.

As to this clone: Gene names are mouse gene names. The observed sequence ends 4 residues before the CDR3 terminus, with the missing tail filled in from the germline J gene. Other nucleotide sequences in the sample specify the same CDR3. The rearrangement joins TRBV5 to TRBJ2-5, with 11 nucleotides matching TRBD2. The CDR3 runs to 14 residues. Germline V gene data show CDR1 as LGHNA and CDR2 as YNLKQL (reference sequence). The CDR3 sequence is CASSPTGGEDTQYF. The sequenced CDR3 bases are TGTGCCAGCAGCCCGACTGGGGGGGAAGAC.

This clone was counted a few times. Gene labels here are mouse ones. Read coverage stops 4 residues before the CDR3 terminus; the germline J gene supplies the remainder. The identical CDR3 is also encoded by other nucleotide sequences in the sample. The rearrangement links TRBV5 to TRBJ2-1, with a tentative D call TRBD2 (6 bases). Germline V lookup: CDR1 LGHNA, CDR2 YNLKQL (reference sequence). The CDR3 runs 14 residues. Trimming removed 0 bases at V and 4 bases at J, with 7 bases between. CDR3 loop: CASSQDGGYAEQFF. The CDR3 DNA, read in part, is TGTGCCAGCAGCCAAGACGGGGGGTATGCT.

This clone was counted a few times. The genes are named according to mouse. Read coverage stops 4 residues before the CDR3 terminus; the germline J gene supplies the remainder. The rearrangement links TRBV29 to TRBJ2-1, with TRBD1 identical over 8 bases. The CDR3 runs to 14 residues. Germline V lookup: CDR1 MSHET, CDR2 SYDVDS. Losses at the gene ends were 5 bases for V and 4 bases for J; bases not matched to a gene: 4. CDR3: CASSLTGGYAEQFF. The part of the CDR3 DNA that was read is TGTGCTAGCAGTCTCACAGGGGGATATGCT.

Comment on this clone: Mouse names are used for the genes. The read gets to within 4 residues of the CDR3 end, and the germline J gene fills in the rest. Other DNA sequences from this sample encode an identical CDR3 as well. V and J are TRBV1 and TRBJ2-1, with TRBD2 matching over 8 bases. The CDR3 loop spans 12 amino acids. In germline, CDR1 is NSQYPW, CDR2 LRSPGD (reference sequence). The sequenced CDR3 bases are TGCACCTGCAGTGGGACTGGGACT. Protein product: CTCSGTGT. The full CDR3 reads CTCSGTGTEQFF.

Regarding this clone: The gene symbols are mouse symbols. The covered CDR3 bases are TGTGCCAGCGGTGATCCGGGACAGCCCTATGCT. Its protein product is CASGDPGQPYA. The full CDR3 sequence reads CASGDPGQPYAEQFF. The chain employs TRBV13-2 and TRBJ2-1; 7 nucleotides align to TRBD1. Read data end 4 residues before the CDR3 end; the end is taken from the germline J gene. V lost 1 base to trimming and J lost 3 bases; unmatched junction nucleotides: 4. Germline CDR1 and CDR2: NNHNN and SYGAGS (reference sequence). The CDR3 sequence is 15 residues long.

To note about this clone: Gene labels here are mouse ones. CDR3 region: CASSLRTGDAETLYF. The sequenced part of the CDR3 DNA is TGTGCCAGCAGTTTACGGACTGGGGATGCAGAA. The chain combines TRBV14 with TRBJ2-3; 9 bases match TRBD2. The read stops 4 residues short of the end of the CDR3; the missing end is completed from the germline J gene. The CDR3 is made up of 15 amino acids. CDR1 and CDR2 from the germline V gene are SGHDT and FRDEAV. Unmatched junction bases numbered 3, after V lost 2 bases and J lost 2 bases.

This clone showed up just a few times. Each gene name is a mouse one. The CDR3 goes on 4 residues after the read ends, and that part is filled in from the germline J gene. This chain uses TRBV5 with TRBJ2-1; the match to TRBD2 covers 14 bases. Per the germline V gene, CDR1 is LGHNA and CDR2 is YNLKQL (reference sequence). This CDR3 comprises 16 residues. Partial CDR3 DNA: TGTGCCAGCAGCCGGGACTGGGGGGGCGCGGGGGCT. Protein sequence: CASSRDWGGAGA. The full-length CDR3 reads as CASSRDWGGAGAEQFF.

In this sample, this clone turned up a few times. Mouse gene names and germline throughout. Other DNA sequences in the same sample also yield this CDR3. CDR3 DNA, as far as it was read: TGTGCCAGCAGTCTTCATAATTCGCCC. It codes for CASSLHNSP. The full-length CDR3 reads as CASSLHNSPLYF. The chain links TRBV19 to TRBJ1-6; D is ambiguous. The CDR3 goes on 3 residues after the read ends, and that part is filled in from the germline J gene. TRBJ1-6 is recorded as an ORF, its role being uncertain. Per germline, CDR1 FNHDT and CDR2 SITEND (reference sequence). The length of the CDR3 is 12 residues. Trimming shortened V by 4 bases and J by 5 bases, and 4 bases separated the two germline ends.

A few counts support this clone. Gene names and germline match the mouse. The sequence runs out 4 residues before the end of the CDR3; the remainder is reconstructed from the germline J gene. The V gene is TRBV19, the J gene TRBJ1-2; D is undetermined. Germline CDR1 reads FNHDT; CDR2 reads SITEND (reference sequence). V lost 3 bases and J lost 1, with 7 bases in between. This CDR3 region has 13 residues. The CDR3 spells CASSTTKNSDYTF. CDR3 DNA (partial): TGTGCCAGCAGTACCACAAAAAACTCC.

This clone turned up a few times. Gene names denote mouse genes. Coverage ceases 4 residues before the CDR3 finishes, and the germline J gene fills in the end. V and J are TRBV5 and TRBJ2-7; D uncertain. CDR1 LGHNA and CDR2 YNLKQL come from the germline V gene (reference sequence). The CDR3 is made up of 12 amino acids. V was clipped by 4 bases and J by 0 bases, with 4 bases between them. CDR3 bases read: TGTGCCAGCAGCCTCAGCTCCTAT. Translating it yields CASSLSSY. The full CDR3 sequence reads CASSLSSYEQYF.